Listed below are T cell receptor beta chains from one sample, sequenced in a study of cytomegalovirus exposure and HLA in healthy donors. The method was immunoSEQ multiplex PCR; TCRdb's version includes in-frame clones alone and lacks a portion of them. The sample has 150,000 to 200,000 clones; roughly 73% are singletons. The sample taken for sequencing was PBMCs. The origin of the receptors is a man between 18 and 35 years old in good health and CMV-seropositive. The CDR3 runs from the conserved cysteine through the conserved F or W. The D gene is left open where the match is weak. Clone size is given for some rows only: seen once, a few or many times, or a class if the clone is expanded.

d_gene,abundance,j_gene,v_gene,CDR3nt,CDR3aa
.,.,TRBJ2-1,TRBV5-4,TGTGCCAGCAGCGGCCTCAATGAGCAGTTCTTC,CASSGLNEQFF
TRBD2,.,TRBJ2-2,TRBV29-1,TGCAGCGTCACTAGCGGGAGTACCGGGGAGCTGTTTTTT,CSVTSGSTGELFF
.,.,TRBJ2-1,TRBV28,TGTGCCAGCAACCGGGACTTGAATGAGCAGTTCTTC,CASNRDLNEQFF
.,once,TRBJ2-6,TRBV5-1,TGCGCCAGCAGATATACAGGCTCTGGGGCCAACGTCCTGACTTTC,CASRYTGSGANVLTF
TRBD1,.,TRBJ1-5,TRBV28,TGTGCCAGCCGATCAGGGGGCGGCAATCAGCCCCAGCATTTT,CASRSGGGNQPQHF
TRBD1,.,TRBJ2-4,TRBV28,TGTGCCAGCAGCCCTTCCTACAGGGGGTTCAAAAACATTCAGTACTTC,CASSPSYRGFKNIQYF
TRBD2,.,TRBJ2-1,TRBV28,TGTGCCAGCAGTTTAAGCGGGAGGGTGGATGAGCAGTTCTTC,CASSLSGRVDEQFF
.,few,TRBJ1-1,TRBV25-1,TGTGCCAGCAGTGATCCCGCAGGGCGGAACACTGAAGCTTTCTTT,CASSDPAGRNTEAFF
TRBD1,.,TRBJ1-6,TRBV6-5,TGTGCCAGCAGTTACTACAGGGGTAATTCACCCCTCCACTTT,CASSYYRGNSPLHF
.,.,TRBJ1-2,TRBV10-3,TGTGCCATCAGTCTGGACAGCGGGGTCTATGGCTACACCTTC,CAISLDSGVYGYTF
.,.,TRBJ2-1,TRBV7-9,TGTTCCAGCAGCCCTAGCGAATTAAACCACAATGAGCAGTTCTTC,CSSSPSELNHNEQFF
TRBD2,.,TRBJ2-2,TRBV27,TGTGCCAGCAGTAGGACTAGCGGGAGATATATTCCCGGGGAGCTGTTTTTT,CASSRTSGRYIPGELFF
.,.,TRBJ2-7,TRBV19,TGTGCCAGTAGTTCGGCGCGGCAGACCTACGAGCAGTACTTC,CASSSARQTYEQYF
.,.,TRBJ2-3,TRBV29-1,TGCAGCGTTGACCCGACAGGCACAGATACGCAGTATTTT,CSVDPTGTDTQYF
TRBD1,.,TRBJ1-2,TRBV30,TGTGCCTGGAGTCGCGGGACAGGGGGCAATGGCTACACCTTC,CAWSRGTGGNGYTF
.,.,TRBJ2-1,TRBV5-1,TGCGCCAGCAGCTTAGGGGACTATGAGCAGTTCTTC,CASSLGDYEQFF
.,.,TRBJ1-1,TRBV28,TGTGCCAGCAGTTCACAGGGCAAGCAGACGGACACTGAAGCTTTCTTT,CASSSQGKQTDTEAFF
.,.,TRBJ2-7,TRBV10-3,TGTGCCATCAGTGAGGCAGGTACCCTCGAGCAGTACTTC,CAISEAGTLEQYF
.,.,TRBJ2-7,TRBV2,TGTGCCAGCAGTGAACAGGACTACGAGCAGTACTTC,CASSEQDYEQYF
.,.,TRBJ1-2,TRBV27,TGTGCCACCGCGCATGGCTACACCTTC,CATAHGYTF
.,.,TRBJ2-3,TRBV4-1,TGCGCCAGCAGCCAAGATCTAAGGACTAGCACAGATACGCAGTATTTT,CASSQDLRTSTDTQYF
.,.,TRBJ2-4,TRBV30,TGTGCCTGGAGTGTAGCTCCATTAAAGTTTAAAAACATTCAGTACTTC,CAWSVAPLKFKNIQYF
.,few,TRBJ1-1,TRBV11-3,TGTGCCAGCAGCTTAGGAGGACAGCCGAACACTGAAGCTTTCTTT,CASSLGGQPNTEAFF
.,.,TRBJ1-1,TRBV6-5,TGTGCCAGCATCGGCAGGGGTTTAGAGGCTTTCTTT,CASIGRGLEAFF
TRBD1,.,TRBJ2-6,TRBV28,TGTGCCAGCAGTCGCGACAGGGGGGACGTCTTTTCTGGGGCCAACGTCCTGACTTTC,CASSRDRGDVFSGANVLTF
TRBD2,.,TRBJ2-7,TRBV9,TGTGCCAGCAGCGTAGAAAGCCCAGCGGGAGTCTCCTACGAGCAGTACTTC,CASSVESPAGVSYEQYF
.,few,TRBJ2-3,TRBV25-1,TGTGCCAGCAGTGAACCCGCGGGGGATACGCAGTATTTT,CASSEPAGDTQYF
TRBD2,.,TRBJ2-7,TRBV19,TGTGCCAGTAGTATGACTAGCGGCTCCTACGAGCAGTACTTC,CASSMTSGSYEQYF
.,few,TRBJ2-7,TRBV28,TGTGCCACATCGGGAGACTGGACCTACGAGCAGTACTTC,CATSGDWTYEQYF